Listed below are T cell receptor beta chains from one sample, sequenced in a study of OX40 agonist ivuxolimab in advanced cancers. Sequencing used immunoSEQ multiplex PCR; TCRdb keeps in-frame clones, though not all of them. Found here are about 80,000 clones, 85% to 90% of them singletons; the top ten hold 13%. The sample was CD4+ or CD8+ T cells sorted from blood, taken in a trial of the OX40 agonist ivuxolimab. Every receptor here comes from an adult with an advanced solid tumor such as melanoma, head and neck, liver or kidney cancer. Each CDR3 is given with its conserved first and last residue. The order of the fields is J gene, V gene, clone size, CDR3 protein. Only some rows state a clone size, as once, few, many or a class for expanded clones.

J: TRBJ2-3
V: TRBV7-9
size: -
CDR3: CASTHRGQGLFNGTQYF

J: TRBJ1-1
V: TRBV12-2
size: -
CDR3: CASRLVRWRPQIWCTEAFF

J: TRBJ2-7
V: TRBV11-3
size: -
CDR3: CASSSRDRSYEQYF

J: TRBJ1-1
V: TRBV23-1
size: -
CDR3: CASSLPGTDDTEAFF

J: TRBJ2-2
V: TRBV4-1
size: -
CDR3: CASSQDSQTGELFF

J: TRBJ2-7
V: TRBV11-2
size: -
CDR3: CASSLTDTAYEQYF

J: TRBJ1-1
V: TRBV19
size: -
CDR3: CASRYLMNTEAFF

J: TRBJ2-7
V: TRBV4-1
size: -
CDR3: CASSQVGTGGYEQYF

J: TRBJ2-1
V: TRBV25-1
size: -
CDR3: CASSDYGLRSYNEQFF

J: -
V: TRBV9
size: -
CDR3: CASTPLAQDTQHF

J: TRBJ2-1
V: TRBV28
size: -
CDR3: CASSFPSSFSYNEQFF

J: TRBJ1-5
V: TRBV10-2
size: -
CDR3: CASSESTVNQPQHF

J: TRBJ1-1
V: TRBV5-1
size: -
CDR3: CASSWTGDNTEAFF

J: TRBJ2-1
V: TRBV19
size: -
CDR3: CASSMGLAAGEQFF

J: TRBJ2-3
V: TRBV5-1
size: -
CDR3: CASSFRGRGTDTQYF

J: TRBJ2-5
V: TRBV18
size: -
CDR3: CASSPPGLAGVRETQYF

J: TRBJ1-1
V: TRBV5-4
size: -
CDR3: CASSSPDRGTEAFF

J: TRBJ2-5
V: TRBV5-1
size: -
CDR3: CASRGVAGEQTQYF

J: TRBJ1-4
V: TRBV30
size: -
CDR3: CAWSPGHVEKLFF

J: TRBJ2-1
V: TRBV6-6
size: -
CDR3: CASSYSRDRQYNEQFF

J: TRBJ2-7
V: TRBV21-1
size: few
CDR3: CASSKVLGLGEQYF

J: TRBJ1-1
V: TRBV2
size: -
CDR3: CASSEVGVLNTEAFF

J: TRBJ2-1
V: TRBV11-2
size: -
CDR3: CASSLDRQGGEFF

J: TRBJ2-3
V: TRBV7-9
size: -
CDR3: CASSFEGWKIDTQYF

J: TRBJ2-7
V: TRBV30
size: few
CDR3: CAWSWGRGLYEQYF

J: TRBJ1-1
V: TRBV27
size: once
CDR3: CASSWRVGNTEAFF

J: TRBJ2-3
V: TRBV28
size: -
CDR3: CASSQGHAAQYF

J: TRBJ2-7
V: TRBV9
size: -
CDR3: CASSVDGGSYEQYF

J: TRBJ2-2
V: TRBV4-1
size: -
CDR3: CASSQEGTSGAGELFF

J: TRBJ1-1
V: TRBV10-3
size: -
CDR3: CAISEVGPLGAMNTEAFF

J: TRBJ2-5
V: TRBV7-7
size: -
CDR3: CASSFRASLQETQYF

J: TRBJ1-1
V: TRBV19
size: -
CDR3: CASSISSGQGNTEAFF

J: TRBJ2-1
V: TRBV2
size: -
CDR3: CVIGGQGYNEQFF

J: TRBJ2-7
V: TRBV6-5
size: -
CDR3: CASSQRERTYEQYF

J: TRBJ2-1
V: TRBV7-3
size: -
CDR3: CASSPGRSYEQFF

J: TRBJ1-2
V: TRBV10-3
size: -
CDR3: CAISESADHYGYTF

J: TRBJ2-7
V: TRBV6-6
size: -
CDR3: CASSYLLGVSYEQYF

J: TRBJ2-7
V: TRBV5-1
size: -
CDR3: CASSTGGYEQYF

J: TRBJ2-5
V: TRBV19
size: -
CDR3: CASSPPDRYGETQYF

J: TRBJ2-7
V: TRBV2
size: -
CDR3: CASSRAVSYEQYF

J: TRBJ2-1
V: TRBV30
size: -
CDR3: CAWNRQEQFF